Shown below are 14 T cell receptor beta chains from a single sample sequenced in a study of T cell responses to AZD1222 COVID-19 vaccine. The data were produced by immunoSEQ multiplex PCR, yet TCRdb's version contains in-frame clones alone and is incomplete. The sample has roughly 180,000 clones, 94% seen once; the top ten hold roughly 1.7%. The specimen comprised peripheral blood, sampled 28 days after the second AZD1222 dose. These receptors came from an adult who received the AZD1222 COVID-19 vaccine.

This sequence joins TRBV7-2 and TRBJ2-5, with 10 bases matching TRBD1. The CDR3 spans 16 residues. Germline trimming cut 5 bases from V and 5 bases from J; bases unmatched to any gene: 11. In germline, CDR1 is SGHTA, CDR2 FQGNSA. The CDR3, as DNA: TGTGCCAGCAGCCTACAACAAGACAGGGGGCGCGAGACCCAGTACTTC. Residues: CASSLQQDRGRETQYF.

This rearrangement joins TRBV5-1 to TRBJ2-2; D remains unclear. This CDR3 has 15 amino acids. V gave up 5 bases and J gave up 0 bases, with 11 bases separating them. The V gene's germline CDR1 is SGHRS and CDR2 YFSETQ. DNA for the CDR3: TGCGCCAGCAGGGACCGAATACCGAACACCGGGGAGCTGTTTTTT. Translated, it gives CASRDRIPNTGELFF.

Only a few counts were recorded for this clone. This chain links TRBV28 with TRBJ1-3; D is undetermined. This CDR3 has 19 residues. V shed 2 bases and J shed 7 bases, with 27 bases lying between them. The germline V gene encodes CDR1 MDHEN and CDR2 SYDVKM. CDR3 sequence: CASSLVLWQPGDPRNTIYF. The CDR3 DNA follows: TGTGCCAGCAGTTTAGTCTTATGGCAGCCGGGAGACCCTCGGAACACCATATATTTT.

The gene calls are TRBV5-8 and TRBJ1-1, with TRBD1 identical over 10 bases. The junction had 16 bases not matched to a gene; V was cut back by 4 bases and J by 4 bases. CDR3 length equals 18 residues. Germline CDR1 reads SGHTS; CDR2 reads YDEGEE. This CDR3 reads CASSPEGQGLKLSTEAFF. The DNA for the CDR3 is TGTGCCAGCAGCCCTGAGGGACAGGGGCTTAAATTGTCCACTGAAGCTTTCTTT.

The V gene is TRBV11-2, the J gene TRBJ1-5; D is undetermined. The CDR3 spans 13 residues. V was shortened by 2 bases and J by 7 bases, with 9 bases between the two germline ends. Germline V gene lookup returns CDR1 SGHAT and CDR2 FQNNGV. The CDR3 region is CASSLWMGQPQHF. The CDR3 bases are TGTGCCAGCAGCTTATGGATGGGCCAGCCCCAGCATTTT.

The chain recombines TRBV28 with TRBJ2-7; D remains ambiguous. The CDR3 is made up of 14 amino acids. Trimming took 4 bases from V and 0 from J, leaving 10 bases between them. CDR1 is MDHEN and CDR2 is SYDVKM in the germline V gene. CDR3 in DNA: TGTGCCAGCAGTTCTACAGCCTTCTCCTACGAGCAGTACTTC. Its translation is CASSSTAFSYEQYF.

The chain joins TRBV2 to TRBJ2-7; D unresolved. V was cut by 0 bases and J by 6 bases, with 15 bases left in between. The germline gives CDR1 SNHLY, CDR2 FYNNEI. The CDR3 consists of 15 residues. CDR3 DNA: TGTGCCAGCAGTGAAGCGCTTTGGAACCCACCCGAGCAGTACTTC. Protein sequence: CASSEALWNPPEQYF. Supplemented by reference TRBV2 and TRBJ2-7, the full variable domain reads EPEVTQTPSHQVTQMGQEVILRCVPISNHLYFYWYRQILGQKVEFLVSFYNNEISEKSEIFDDQFSVERPDGSNFTLKIRSTKLEDSAMYFCASSEALWNPPEQYFGPGTRLTVT.

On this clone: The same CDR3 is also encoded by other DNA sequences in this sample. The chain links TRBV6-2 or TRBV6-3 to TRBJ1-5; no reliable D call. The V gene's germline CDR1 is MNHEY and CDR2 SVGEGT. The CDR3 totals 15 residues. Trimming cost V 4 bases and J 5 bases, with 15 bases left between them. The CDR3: CASSLPTGRDQPQHF. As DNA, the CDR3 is TGTGCCAGCAGTTTACCGACTGGGAGGGATCAGCCCCAGCATTTT.

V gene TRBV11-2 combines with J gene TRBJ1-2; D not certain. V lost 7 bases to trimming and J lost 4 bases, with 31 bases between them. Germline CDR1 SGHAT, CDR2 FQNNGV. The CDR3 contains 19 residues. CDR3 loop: CASTRLIPTRSRVSYGYTF. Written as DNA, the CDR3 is TGTGCCAGCACCCGACTCATTCCGACACGCAGTCGTGTATCCTATGGCTACACCTTC.

CDR3 coding DNA: TGTGCCAGCAGTTTAGTCCAGATGGACGAGCAGTACTTC. Amino acids: CASSLVQMDEQYF. This chain connects TRBV27 to TRBJ2-7; D gene unclear. Germline V gives CDR1 MNHEY, CDR2 SMNVEV (reference sequence). This CDR3 is 13 amino acids long. Trimming left V 2 bases short and J 5 bases short, with 10 bases between.

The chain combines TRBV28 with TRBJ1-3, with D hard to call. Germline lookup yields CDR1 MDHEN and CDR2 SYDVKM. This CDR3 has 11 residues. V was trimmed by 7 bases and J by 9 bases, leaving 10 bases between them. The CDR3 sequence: CASKASSTIYF. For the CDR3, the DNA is TGTGCCAGCAAAGCTTCCAGCACCATATATTTT. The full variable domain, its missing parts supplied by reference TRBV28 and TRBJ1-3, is DVKVTQSSRYLVKRTGEKVFLECVQDMDHENMFWYRQDPGLGLRLIYFSYDVKMKEKGDIPEGYSVSREKKERFSLILESASTNQTSMYLCASKASSTIYFGEGSWLTVV.

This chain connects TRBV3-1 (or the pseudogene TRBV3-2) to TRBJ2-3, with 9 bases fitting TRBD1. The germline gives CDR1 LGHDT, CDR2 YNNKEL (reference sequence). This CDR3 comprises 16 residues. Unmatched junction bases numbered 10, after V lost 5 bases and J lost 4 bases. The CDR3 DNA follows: TGTGCCAGCAGCAGGCCCTCCGGGACAGGGCCAGATACGCAGTATTTT. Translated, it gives CASSRPSGTGPDTQYF.

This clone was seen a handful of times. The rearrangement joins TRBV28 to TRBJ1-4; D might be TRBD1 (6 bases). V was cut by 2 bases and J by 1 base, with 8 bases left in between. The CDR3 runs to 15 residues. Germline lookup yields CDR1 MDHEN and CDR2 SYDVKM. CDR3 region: CASSLGGLTNEKLFF. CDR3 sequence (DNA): TGTGCCAGCAGTTTAGGGGGGCTAACTAATGAAAAACTGTTTTTT.

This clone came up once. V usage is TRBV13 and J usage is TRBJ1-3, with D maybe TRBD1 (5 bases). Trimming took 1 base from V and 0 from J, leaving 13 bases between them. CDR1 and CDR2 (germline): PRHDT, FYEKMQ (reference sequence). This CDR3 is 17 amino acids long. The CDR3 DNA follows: TGTGCCAGCAGCTTAGCCGACAGAACCCCCTCTGGAAACACCATATATTTT. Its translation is CASSLADRTPSGNTIYF.